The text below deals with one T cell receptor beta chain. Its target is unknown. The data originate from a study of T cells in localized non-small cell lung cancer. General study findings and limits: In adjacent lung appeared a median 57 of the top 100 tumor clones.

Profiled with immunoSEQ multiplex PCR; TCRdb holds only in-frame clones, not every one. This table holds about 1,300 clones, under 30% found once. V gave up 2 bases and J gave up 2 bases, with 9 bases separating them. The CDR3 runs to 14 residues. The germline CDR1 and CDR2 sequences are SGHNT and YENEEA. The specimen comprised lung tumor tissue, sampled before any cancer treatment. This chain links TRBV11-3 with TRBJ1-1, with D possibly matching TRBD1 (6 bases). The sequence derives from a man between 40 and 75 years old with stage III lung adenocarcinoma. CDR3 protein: CASSLSGANTEAFF. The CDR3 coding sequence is TGTGCCAGCAGCTTATCAGGGGCCAACACTGAAGCTTTCTTT.